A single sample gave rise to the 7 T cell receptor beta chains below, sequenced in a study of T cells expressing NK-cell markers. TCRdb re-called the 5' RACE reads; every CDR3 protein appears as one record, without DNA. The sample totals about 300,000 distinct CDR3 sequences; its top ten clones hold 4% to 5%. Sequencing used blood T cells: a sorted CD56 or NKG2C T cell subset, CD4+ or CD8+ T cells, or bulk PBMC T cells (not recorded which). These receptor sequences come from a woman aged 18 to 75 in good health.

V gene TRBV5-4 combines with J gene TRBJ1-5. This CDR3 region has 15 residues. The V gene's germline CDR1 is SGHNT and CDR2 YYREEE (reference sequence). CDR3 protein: CASSLIPGPNQPQHF.

CDR3 sequence reads: CASRVLRLNNEQFF. This rearrangement joins TRBV12-3 or TRBV12-4 to TRBJ2-1; without DNA, the TCRdb call of TRBD2 cannot be checked. The CDR3 spans 14 residues.

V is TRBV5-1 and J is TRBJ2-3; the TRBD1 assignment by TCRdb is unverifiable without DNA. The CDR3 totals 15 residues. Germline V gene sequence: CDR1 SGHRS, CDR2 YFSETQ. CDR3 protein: CASRQMSSSTDTQYF. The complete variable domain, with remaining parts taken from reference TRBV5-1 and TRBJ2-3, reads KAGVTQTPRYLIKTRGQQVTLSCSPISGHRSVSWYQQTPGQGLQFLFEYFSETQRNKGNFPGRFSGRQFSNSRSEMNVSTLELGDSALYLCASRQMSSSTDTQYFGPGTRLTVL.

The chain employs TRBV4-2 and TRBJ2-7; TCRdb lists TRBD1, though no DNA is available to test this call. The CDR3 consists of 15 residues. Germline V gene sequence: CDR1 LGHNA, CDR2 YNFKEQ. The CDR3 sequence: CASSQEGGRGNEQYF.

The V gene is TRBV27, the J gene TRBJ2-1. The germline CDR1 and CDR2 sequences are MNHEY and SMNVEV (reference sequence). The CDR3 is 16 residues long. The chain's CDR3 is CASSQRTGTPYNEQFF.

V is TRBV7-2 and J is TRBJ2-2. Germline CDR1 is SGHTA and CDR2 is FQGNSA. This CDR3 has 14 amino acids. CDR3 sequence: CASCYWGNTGELFF. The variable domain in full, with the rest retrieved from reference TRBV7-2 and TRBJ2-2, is GAGVSQSPSNKVTEKGKDVELRCDPISGHTALYWYRQSLGQGLEFLIYFQGNSAPDKSGLPSDRFSAERTGGSVSTLTIQRTQQEDSAVYLCASCYWGNTGELFFGEGSRLTVL.

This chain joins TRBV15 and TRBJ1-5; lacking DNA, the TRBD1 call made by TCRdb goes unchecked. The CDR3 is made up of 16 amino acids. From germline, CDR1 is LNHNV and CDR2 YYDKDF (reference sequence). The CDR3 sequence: CATSRDGQGSNQPQHF.